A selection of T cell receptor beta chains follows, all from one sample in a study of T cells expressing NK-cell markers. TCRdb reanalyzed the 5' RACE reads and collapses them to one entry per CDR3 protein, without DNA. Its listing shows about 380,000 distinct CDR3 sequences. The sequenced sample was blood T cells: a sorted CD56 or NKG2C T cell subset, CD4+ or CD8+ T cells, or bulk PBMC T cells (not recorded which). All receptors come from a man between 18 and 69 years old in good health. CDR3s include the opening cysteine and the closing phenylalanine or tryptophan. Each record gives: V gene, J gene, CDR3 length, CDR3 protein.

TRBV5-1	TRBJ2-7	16	CASSLEGQGHLYEQYF
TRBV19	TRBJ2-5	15	CASSQGTGEQETQYF
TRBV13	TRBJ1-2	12	CASSSGMYGYTF
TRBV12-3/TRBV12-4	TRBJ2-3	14	CASSLRDRADTQYF
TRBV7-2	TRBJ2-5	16	CASSLLGRPEQETQYF
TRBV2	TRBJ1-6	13	CASSETGDSPLHF
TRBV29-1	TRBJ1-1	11	CSVLPSTEAFF
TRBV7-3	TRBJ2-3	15	CASSLTGTATDTQYF
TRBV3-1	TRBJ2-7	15	CASSPNARGPYEQYF
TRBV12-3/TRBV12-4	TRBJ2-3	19	CASSFGSSGGAGGTDTQYF
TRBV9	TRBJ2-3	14	CASTPRGAPDTQYF
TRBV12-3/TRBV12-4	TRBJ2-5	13	CASSYGHRETQYF
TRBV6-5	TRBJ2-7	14	CASSSLKSSYEQYF
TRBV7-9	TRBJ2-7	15	CASSLLSGKTYEQYF
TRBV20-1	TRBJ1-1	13	CSASSSGGTEAFF
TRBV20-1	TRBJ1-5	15	CSASLAKNPNQPQHF
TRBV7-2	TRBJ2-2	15	CASSSRTGLAGELFF
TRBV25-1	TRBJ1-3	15	CASSEGDAGGNTIYF
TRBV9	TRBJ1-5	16	CASSVACRSSNQPQHF
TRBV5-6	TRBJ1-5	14	CASAAHKGTGGWHF
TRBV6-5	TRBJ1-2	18	CASSYSSGRPASNYGYTF